This TCR beta chain was captured in a study of cytomegalovirus exposure and HLA in healthy donors. Trimming removed 6 bases from V and 2 bases from J; junction bases left unmatched: 10. The CDR3 sequence is 16 residues long. Germline CDR1 and CDR2: SGHVS and FQNEAQ. In the PCR, 60 Vbeta and 13 Jbeta primers were used. Clones were sequenced by immunoSEQ multiplex PCR, and TCRdb holds only the in-frame ones, with some missing. This sample's table reports about 92,000 clones. The receptor's source is a man aged 50 or older in good health and CMV-seropositive. Material: PBMCs. J is TRBJ1-3 and V is TRBV7-8; 7 nucleotides match TRBD1. The CDR3 sequence is CASRGGTDTPGNTIYF. The CDR3 region has the DNA TGTGCCAGCAGAGGGGGGACAGATACGCCTGGAAACACCATATATTTT.